The rows below give T cell receptor beta chains drawn from one sample of a study of identical twins. TCRdb fed the 5' RACE reads into MiXCR, producing one record per CDR3 protein. Here the sample spans about 390,000 distinct CDR3 sequences, around 9% being singletons. The sample taken for sequencing was naive T cells sorted from blood. These receptors originate from a woman between 45 and 60 years old in good health. Each CDR3 is given with its conserved first and last residue. The D gene is left open where the match is weak. Not all rows give a size; the values are once, few, many and, for expanded clones, a class.

d_call: .; v_call: TRBV3-1; cdr3_length: 16; j_call: TRBJ1-4; clone_size: .; cdr3_nt: TGTGCCAGCAGCCAAGTCAGGGCGGCCTCTAGAGAAAAACTGTTTTTT; cdr3_aa: CASSQVRAASREKLFF
d_call: .; v_call: TRBV27; cdr3_length: 19; j_call: TRBJ2-3; clone_size: .; cdr3_nt: TGTGCCAGCAGTTTATATCCCCTCGGGCAGGGGAGGCAAACAGATACGCAGTATTTT; cdr3_aa: CASSLYPLGQGRQTDTQYF
d_call: TRBD1; v_call: TRBV12-3/TRBV12-4; cdr3_length: 15; j_call: TRBJ1-2; clone_size: many; cdr3_nt: TGTGCCAGCAGACCGACAGGGAGTTCTAACTATGGCTACACCTTC; cdr3_aa: CASRPTGSSNYGYTF
d_call: .; v_call: TRBV11-3; cdr3_length: 14; j_call: TRBJ2-7; clone_size: .; cdr3_nt: TGTGCCAGCTCCAAGAGGGCCAGAGCCTACGAGCAGTACTTC; cdr3_aa: CASSKRARAYEQYF
d_call: TRBD2; v_call: TRBV24-1; cdr3_length: 16; j_call: TRBJ2-5; clone_size: few; cdr3_nt: TGTGCCACCAGTGACCCCGGGACTAGCGGACAAGAGACCCAGTACTTC; cdr3_aa: CATSDPGTSGQETQYF
d_call: .; v_call: TRBV3-1; cdr3_length: 14; j_call: TRBJ1-4; clone_size: few; cdr3_nt: TGTGCCAGCAGCCAAGGTGTGGCAGAACGAAAACTGTTTTTT; cdr3_aa: CASSQGVAERKLFF
d_call: TRBD1; v_call: TRBV12-3/TRBV12-4; cdr3_length: 14; j_call: TRBJ2-6; clone_size: .; cdr3_nt: TGTGCCAGCAGGCAGGGGGCGGGGGCCAACGTCCTGACTTTC; cdr3_aa: CASRQGAGANVLTF
d_call: TRBD2; v_call: TRBV5-1; cdr3_length: 17; j_call: TRBJ2-1; clone_size: many; cdr3_nt: TGCGCCAGCAGCATGAGGCGGGGACTAGCGACTTACAATGAGCAGTTCTTC; cdr3_aa: CASSMRRGLATYNEQFF
d_call: TRBD2; v_call: TRBV29-1; cdr3_length: 12; j_call: TRBJ2-7; clone_size: .; cdr3_nt: TGCAGCGTGGCGGGAGGGCCTAGCGAGCAGTACTTC; cdr3_aa: CSVAGGPSEQYF
d_call: TRBD2; v_call: TRBV6-6; cdr3_length: 13; j_call: TRBJ2-2; clone_size: many; cdr3_nt: TGTGCCAGCAGCCTACTAGCGACCGGGGAGCTGTTTTTT; cdr3_aa: CASSLLATGELFF
d_call: .; v_call: TRBV7-2; cdr3_length: 15; j_call: TRBJ2-2; clone_size: few; cdr3_nt: TGTGCCAGCAGCTTAAGGAGGGGGCTGTCCGGGGAGCTGTTTTTT; cdr3_aa: CASSLRRGLSGELFF
d_call: .; v_call: TRBV9; cdr3_length: 13; j_call: TRBJ2-1; clone_size: .; cdr3_nt: TGTGCCAGCAGCGTAGCTACAGGGCAGAAGCAGTTCTTC; cdr3_aa: CASSVATGQKQFF
d_call: .; v_call: TRBV5-1; cdr3_length: 11; j_call: TRBJ1-2; clone_size: many; cdr3_nt: TGCGCCAGCAGCATCGGGATTCGCTACACCTTC; cdr3_aa: CASSIGIRYTF
d_call: .; v_call: TRBV29-1; cdr3_length: 15; j_call: TRBJ2-5; clone_size: .; cdr3_nt: TGCAGCGTTGAAGGACCACTTACCCAAACAGGGCCCCAGTACTTC; cdr3_aa: CSVEGPLTQTGPQYF
d_call: .; v_call: TRBV5-1; cdr3_length: 17; j_call: TRBJ1-1; clone_size: .; cdr3_nt: TGCGCCAGCAGCTTCTGGAGGACAAACGCCCAGAACACTGAAGCTTTCTTT; cdr3_aa: CASSFWRTNAQNTEAFF
d_call: .; v_call: TRBV10-2; cdr3_length: 14; j_call: TRBJ1-1; clone_size: .; cdr3_nt: TGCGCCAGCAGTGAGTCGAAGGGGGATGGGGGAGCTTTCTTT; cdr3_aa: CASSESKGDGGAFF
d_call: .; v_call: TRBV3-1; cdr3_length: 12; j_call: TRBJ1-5; clone_size: .; cdr3_nt: TGTGCCAGCAGCCAGGGGAAACAGCCCCAGCATTTT; cdr3_aa: CASSQGKQPQHF
d_call: .; v_call: TRBV5-1; cdr3_length: 16; j_call: TRBJ2-1; clone_size: few; cdr3_nt: TGCGCCAGCAGACCTCCCCGTCAGGGAGGAGACAATGAGCAGTTCTTC; cdr3_aa: CASRPPRQGGDNEQFF
d_call: .; v_call: TRBV3-1; cdr3_length: 15; j_call: TRBJ1-5; clone_size: .; cdr3_nt: TGTGCCAGCAGCCAAGATGGGGGAAGGAATCAGCCCCAGCATTTT; cdr3_aa: CASSQDGGRNQPQHF
d_call: .; v_call: TRBV7-2; cdr3_length: 12; j_call: TRBJ2-3; clone_size: few; cdr3_nt: TGTGCCAGCAGCGACTACACAGATACGCAGTATTTT; cdr3_aa: CASSDYTDTQYF
d_call: .; v_call: TRBV2; cdr3_length: 16; j_call: TRBJ2-1; clone_size: few; cdr3_nt: TGTGCCAGCAATGACAGGGTCCCTACTAGCGACAATGAGCAGTTCTTC; cdr3_aa: CASNDRVPTSDNEQFF
d_call: .; v_call: TRBV11-2; cdr3_length: 15; j_call: TRBJ2-5; clone_size: few; cdr3_nt: TGTGCCAGCAGCTTAGCGGGATCGGGCCAAGAGACCCAGTACTTC; cdr3_aa: CASSLAGSGQETQYF
d_call: TRBD2; v_call: TRBV29-1; cdr3_length: 16; j_call: TRBJ2-1; clone_size: few; cdr3_nt: TGCAGCGTTGGTCTAGCGGGAGGAGGTCTCTACAATGAGCAGTTCTTC; cdr3_aa: CSVGLAGGGLYNEQFF
d_call: .; v_call: TRBV7-2; cdr3_length: 14; j_call: TRBJ2-5; clone_size: .; cdr3_nt: TGTGCCAGCAGCCGCGCAAATATCCGGGAGACCCAGTACTTC; cdr3_aa: CASSRANIRETQYF
d_call: TRBD2; v_call: TRBV20-1; cdr3_length: 16; j_call: TRBJ2-1; clone_size: .; cdr3_nt: TGCAGTGCTCTACCCCCGGGACTAGCGTCTTGGGATGAGCAGTTCTTC; cdr3_aa: CSALPPGLASWDEQFF
d_call: .; v_call: TRBV6-5; cdr3_length: 12; j_call: TRBJ2-2; clone_size: many; cdr3_nt: TGTGCCAGCAGGAGCAACACCGGGGAGCTGTTTTTT; cdr3_aa: CASRSNTGELFF
d_call: .; v_call: TRBV3-1; cdr3_length: 15; j_call: TRBJ2-5; clone_size: few; cdr3_nt: TGTGCCAGCAGCCAAGCTCGGGGCTCCCAAGAGACCCAGTACTTC; cdr3_aa: CASSQARGSQETQYF
d_call: .; v_call: TRBV6-5; cdr3_length: 17; j_call: TRBJ1-4; clone_size: .; cdr3_nt: TGTGCCAGCAGTTACCTGGGTCTGCGGGGGGCGCCGGAAAAACTGTTTTTT; cdr3_aa: CASSYLGLRGAPEKLFF
d_call: TRBD2; v_call: TRBV12-5; cdr3_length: 15; j_call: TRBJ2-2; clone_size: few; cdr3_nt: TGTGCTAGTGGTCCCGGGGGGACGAACACCGGGGAGCTGTTTTTT; cdr3_aa: CASGPGGTNTGELFF
d_call: TRBD2; v_call: TRBV20-1; cdr3_length: 14; j_call: TRBJ2-1; clone_size: many; cdr3_nt: TGCAGTGCTCCTAGCGGGAGTTCCTACAATGAGCAGTTCTTC; cdr3_aa: CSAPSGSSYNEQFF
d_call: .; v_call: TRBV30; cdr3_length: 13; j_call: TRBJ1-4; clone_size: .; cdr3_nt: TGTGCCTGGAGTGTGCGGGGAGGTGAAAAACTGTTTTTT; cdr3_aa: CAWSVRGGEKLFF
d_call: TRBD1; v_call: TRBV12-3/TRBV12-4; cdr3_length: 16; j_call: TRBJ1-1; clone_size: few; cdr3_nt: TGTGCCAGCAGTTCCGATCCGGGACAGGGGGCTGCTGAAGCTTTCTTT; cdr3_aa: CASSSDPGQGAAEAFF
d_call: TRBD1; v_call: TRBV4-1; cdr3_length: 18; j_call: TRBJ1-1; clone_size: .; cdr3_nt: TGCGCCAGCAGCCAAGAATTCCTAAGGGACAGGTGGAACACTGAAGCTTTCTTT; cdr3_aa: CASSQEFLRDRWNTEAFF
d_call: .; v_call: TRBV2; cdr3_length: 13; j_call: TRBJ1-4; clone_size: few; cdr3_nt: TGTGCCAGCAGTACGGGCCCGGGGGGAAAACTGTTTTTT; cdr3_aa: CASSTGPGGKLFF
d_call: TRBD2; v_call: TRBV5-1; cdr3_length: 15; j_call: TRBJ2-2; clone_size: many; cdr3_nt: TGCGCCAGCAGCCCAGGACTAGCGGGACCCGGGGAGCTGTTTTTT; cdr3_aa: CASSPGLAGPGELFF
d_call: TRBD2; v_call: TRBV2; cdr3_length: 17; j_call: TRBJ2-1; clone_size: .; cdr3_nt: TGTGCCAGCAGTGATCCTTCCGGACTAGCGGGAGGGCATGAGCAGTTCTTC; cdr3_aa: CASSDPSGLAGGHEQFF
d_call: TRBD1; v_call: TRBV12-3/TRBV12-4; cdr3_length: 18; j_call: TRBJ2-3; clone_size: .; cdr3_nt: TGTGCCAGCACTACCGTCATATCACAGGGGGCAGTGGGGGATACGCAGTATTTT; cdr3_aa: CASTTVISQGAVGDTQYF
d_call: TRBD1; v_call: TRBV7-2; cdr3_length: 17; j_call: TRBJ2-3; clone_size: .; cdr3_nt: TGTGCCAGCAGCTTAGTTCAGGCGAGACAGGGTAAAGATACGCAGTATTTT; cdr3_aa: CASSLVQARQGKDTQYF
d_call: TRBD1; v_call: TRBV24-1; cdr3_length: 16; j_call: TRBJ2-5; clone_size: few; cdr3_nt: TGTGCCACCAGTGAATTTGGACAGGGAGGACGAGAGACCCAGTACTTC; cdr3_aa: CATSEFGQGGRETQYF
d_call: TRBD2; v_call: TRBV14; cdr3_length: 17; j_call: TRBJ2-1; clone_size: .; cdr3_nt: TGTGCCAGCAGCCACCCCGGGACTAGCGGGGCCTACAATGAGCAGTTCTTC; cdr3_aa: CASSHPGTSGAYNEQFF
d_call: .; v_call: TRBV5-1; cdr3_length: 14; j_call: TRBJ2-1; clone_size: many; cdr3_nt: TGCGCCAGCAGCCTCCCGACAGTTTACAATGAGCAGTTCTTC; cdr3_aa: CASSLPTVYNEQFF
d_call: .; v_call: TRBV4-1; cdr3_length: 15; j_call: TRBJ2-5; clone_size: .; cdr3_nt: TGCGCCAGCAGCCAAGATTGGCAGGTAGGGGAGACCCAGTACTTC; cdr3_aa: CASSQDWQVGETQYF
d_call: .; v_call: TRBV4-1; cdr3_length: 14; j_call: TRBJ2-7; clone_size: .; cdr3_nt: TGCGCCAGCAGCCGACCCGGGAGCTCCTACGAGCAGTACTTC; cdr3_aa: CASSRPGSSYEQYF
d_call: .; v_call: TRBV11-2; cdr3_length: 14; j_call: TRBJ2-3; clone_size: many; cdr3_nt: TGTGCCAGCAGCTTAACCAGGAGCACAGATACGCAGTATTTT; cdr3_aa: CASSLTRSTDTQYF
d_call: .; v_call: TRBV29-1; cdr3_length: 12; j_call: TRBJ1-2; clone_size: many; cdr3_nt: TGCAGCGTTGTGTTTATCCCCTATGGCTACACCTTC; cdr3_aa: CSVVFIPYGYTF
d_call: .; v_call: TRBV29-1; cdr3_length: 12; j_call: TRBJ1-1; clone_size: many; cdr3_nt: TGCAGCGCCGGCGAGGGGGGTACTGAAGCTTTCTTT; cdr3_aa: CSAGEGGTEAFF
d_call: .; v_call: TRBV27; cdr3_length: 14; j_call: TRBJ1-5; clone_size: .; cdr3_nt: TGTGCCAGCTTTAGGGGGGGCTGCTGTCAGCCCCAGCATTTT; cdr3_aa: CASFRGGCCQPQHF
d_call: .; v_call: TRBV5-1; cdr3_length: 13; j_call: TRBJ2-7; clone_size: few; cdr3_nt: TGCGCCAGCAGTTCAGGTCGGGGATACGAGCAGTACTTC; cdr3_aa: CASSSGRGYEQYF
d_call: .; v_call: TRBV6-5; cdr3_length: 17; j_call: TRBJ2-1; clone_size: .; cdr3_nt: TGTGCCAGCAGGTCGCGGGGTGGAGGGAGAACCTACAATGAGCAGTTCTTC; cdr3_aa: CASRSRGGGRTYNEQFF
d_call: .; v_call: TRBV5-1; cdr3_length: 15; j_call: TRBJ1-3; clone_size: few; cdr3_nt: TGCGCCAGCAGCTTGGGTACAGAACATGGAAACACCATATATTTT; cdr3_aa: CASSLGTEHGNTIYF
d_call: .; v_call: TRBV7-9; cdr3_length: 12; j_call: TRBJ2-7; clone_size: .; cdr3_nt: TGTGCCAGCGGCCGGGACGCCTACGAGCAGTACTTC; cdr3_aa: CASGRDAYEQYF
d_call: .; v_call: TRBV19; cdr3_length: 15; j_call: TRBJ1-1; clone_size: .; cdr3_nt: TGTGCCAGTAGTATCTTTGGGGGGATGAACACTGAAGCTTTCTTT; cdr3_aa: CASSIFGGMNTEAFF
d_call: TRBD1; v_call: TRBV5-1; cdr3_length: 16; j_call: TRBJ1-2; clone_size: .; cdr3_nt: TGCGCCAGCAGCTTTCACCCGGACAGGGCCGGATATGGCTACACCTTC; cdr3_aa: CASSFHPDRAGYGYTF
d_call: TRBD1; v_call: TRBV7-3; cdr3_length: 12; j_call: TRBJ1-1; clone_size: few; cdr3_nt: TGTGCCAGCAGCTTACACAGGGGACAAGCTTTCTTT; cdr3_aa: CASSLHRGQAFF
d_call: .; v_call: TRBV30; cdr3_length: 14; j_call: TRBJ1-1; clone_size: .; cdr3_nt: TGTGCCTGGAGTGTTTTGGGGATGAACACTGAAGCTTTCTTT; cdr3_aa: CAWSVLGMNTEAFF
d_call: TRBD2; v_call: TRBV4-1; cdr3_length: 12; j_call: TRBJ2-1; clone_size: few; cdr3_nt: TGCGCCAGCAGCCATCCTAGCGGGGAGCAGTTCTTC; cdr3_aa: CASSHPSGEQFF
d_call: TRBD2; v_call: TRBV4-1; cdr3_length: 17; j_call: TRBJ2-2; clone_size: .; cdr3_nt: TGCGCCAGCAGCCAAGATCTGAGCGGGGCGAACACCGGGGAGCTGTTTTTT; cdr3_aa: CASSQDLSGANTGELFF
d_call: .; v_call: TRBV12-3/TRBV12-4; cdr3_length: 13; j_call: TRBJ1-5; clone_size: many; cdr3_nt: TGTGCCAGCAGTTTTTGGGGTAATCAGCCCCAGCATTTT; cdr3_aa: CASSFWGNQPQHF
d_call: .; v_call: TRBV5-4; cdr3_length: 12; j_call: TRBJ2-1; clone_size: few; cdr3_nt: TGTGCCAGCAGCTTCCCCTTAGGGCAGGAGTTCTTC; cdr3_aa: CASSFPLGQEFF